This T cell receptor (beta chain) was identified in a study of cytomegalovirus exposure and HLA in healthy donors. Trimming took 3 bases from V and 6 from J; bases not matched to a gene: 7. Germline CDR1 and CDR2: PRHDT and FYEKMQ (reference sequence). The length of the CDR3 is 16 residues. Primers for the PCR totalled 60 Vbeta and 13 Jbeta. Using immunoSEQ multiplex PCR, the repertoire was profiled, and TCRdb retains in-frame clones only, with some absent. This table holds some 120,000 clones, over 70% found once. This TCR was sampled from a woman in her 50s in good health and CMV-seronegative. The chain combines TRBV13 with TRBJ2-1; TRBD2 matches at 11 bases. Material for sequencing was PBMCs. The chain's CDR3 is CASSFLAGGRSNEQFF. Here the CDR3 DNA reads TGTGCCAGCAGCTTCCTAGCGGGAGGTAGGAGCAATGAGCAGTTCTTC.